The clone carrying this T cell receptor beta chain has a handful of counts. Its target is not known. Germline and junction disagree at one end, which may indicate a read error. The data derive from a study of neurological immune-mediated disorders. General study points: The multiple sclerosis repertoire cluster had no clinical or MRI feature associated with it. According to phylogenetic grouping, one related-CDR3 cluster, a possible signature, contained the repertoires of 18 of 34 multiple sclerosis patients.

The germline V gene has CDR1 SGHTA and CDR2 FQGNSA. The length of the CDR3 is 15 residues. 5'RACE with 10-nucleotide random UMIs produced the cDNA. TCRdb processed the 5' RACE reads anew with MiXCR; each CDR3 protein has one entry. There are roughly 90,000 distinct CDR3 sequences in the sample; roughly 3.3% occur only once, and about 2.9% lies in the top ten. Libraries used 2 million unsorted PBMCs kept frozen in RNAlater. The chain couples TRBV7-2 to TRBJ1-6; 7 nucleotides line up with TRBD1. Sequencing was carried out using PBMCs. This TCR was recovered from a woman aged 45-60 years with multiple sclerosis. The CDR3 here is CASSLRGGDFSPLHF. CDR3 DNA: TGTGCCAGCAGCTTGAGAGGGGGCGATTTTTCACCCCTACACTTT.